This is a list of T cell receptor beta chains from one sample in a study of cytomegalovirus exposure and HLA in healthy donors. Profiling relied on immunoSEQ multiplex PCR, and the TCRdb table lists in-frame clones only, not all of them. In the table there are about 110,000 clones, approximately 80% of which are singletons. Source material: PBMCs. Receptors originate from a woman aged 55-75 years in good health and CMV-seropositive. Each CDR3 is given with its conserved first and last residue. D genes are given only for firm matches. Clone size, where shown, is once, few, many, or a class for clones that have expanded.

D gene	clone size	V gene	J gene	CDR3 protein	CDR3 DNA
TRBD2	-	TRBV7-9	TRBJ2-1	CSSSLWEGRYNEQFF	TGTTCCAGCAGCTTATGGGAGGGACGGTACAATGAGCAGTTCTTC
-	-	TRBV7-3	TRBJ1-5	CASCWTETYSNQPQHF	TGTGCCAGCTGCTGGACAGAGACTTATAGCAATCAGCCCCAGCATTTT
TRBD1	-	TRBV19	TRBJ2-7	CASSPGDSVPRQYF	TGTGCCAGTAGTCCTGGGGACAGTGTTCCCAGGCAGTACTTC
-	few	TRBV4-1	TRBJ1-5	CASSRYRDQPQHF	TGCGCCAGCAGCCGGTACAGGGATCAGCCCCAGCATTTT
TRBD2	few	TRBV9	TRBJ2-1	CASSGTSGSLGNEQFF	TGTGCCAGCAGCGGGACTAGCGGGAGTTTAGGCAATGAGCAGTTCTTC
-	-	TRBV18	TRBJ2-5	CASSPLQETQYF	TGTGCCAGCTCACCCCTACAAGAGACCCAGTACTTC
-	once	TRBV2	TRBJ1-5	CASSGDRRYSNQPQHF	TGTGCCAGCAGCGGCGACAGGAGATATAGCAATCAGCCCCAGCATTTT
TRBD1	few	TRBV7-9	TRBJ2-3	CASSLTGGTDTQYF	TGTGCCAGCAGCTTGACAGGGGGGACAGATACGCAGTATTTT
-	-	TRBV14	TRBJ2-1	CASSLTRIHEQFF	TGTGCCAGCAGCCTGACGAGGATACATGAGCAGTTCTTC
-	-	TRBV18	TRBJ2-7	CASSEGATTYEQYF	TGTGCCAGCTCGGAGGGGGCGACAACCTACGAGCAGTACTTC
-	few	TRBV5-1	TRBJ2-7	CASSPRDSNSYEQYF	TGCGCCAGCAGCCCCCGGGACTCCAACTCCTACGAGCAGTACTTC
-	-	TRBV2	TRBJ1-2	CAARPLSADTNYGYTF	TGTGCCGCCCGGCCGTTGAGCGCAGATACTAACTATGGCTACACCTTC
TRBD2	-	TRBV10-3	TRBJ2-1	CAISKLAGAPGGGNEQFF	TGTGCCATCAGTAAATTAGCGGGAGCACCAGGAGGTGGGAATGAGCAGTTCTTC
-	once	TRBV7-9	TRBJ1-1	CASSLHIIPGAFF	TGTGCCAGCAGCTTGCATATCATACCGGGGGCTTTCTTT